The 29 T cell receptor beta chains below all came from one sample that was sequenced in a study of neurological immune-mediated disorders. TCRdb independently ran MiXCR on the 5' RACE reads; one entry per CDR3 protein. The table includes tens of thousands of distinct CDR3 sequences, roughly 15% detected once. The sequencing input was CD4+ T cells from blood. These TCRs come from a woman in her fifties or sixties with HTLV-1-associated myelopathy (HAM/TSP).

At least ten counts were recorded for this clonotype. The chain couples TRBV5-6 to TRBJ2-1, with D perhaps TRBD1 (5 bases). CDR3 length: 13 amino acids. Trimming removed 0 bases at V and 8 bases at J, with 9 bases between. Per germline, CDR1 SGHDT and CDR2 YYEEEE. The CDR3 sequence: CASSLEGRHEQFF. In DNA form, the CDR3 reads TGTGCCAGCAGCTTGGAGGGGCGGCATGAGCAGTTCTTC.

This clonotype has only a few counts. The V gene is TRBV3-1, the J gene TRBJ2-6; D may be TRBD1 (5 bases). The CDR3 sequence is 15 residues long. Trimming stripped 2 bases from V and 4 bases from J, with 9 bases between. Looked up from germline, CDR1 is LGHDT and CDR2 is YNNKEL (reference sequence). The chain's CDR3 is CASSQSGPGANVLTF. DNA for the CDR3: TGTGCCAGCAGCCAATCAGGGCCGGGGGCCAACGTCCTGACTTTC.

This clonotype was seen repeatedly, ten times or more. The chain employs TRBV18 and TRBJ2-3; 8 bases align to TRBD2. This CDR3 has 14 residues. Germline CDR1 and CDR2: KGHSH and LQKENI. V shed 6 bases and J 4 bases; nucleotides not matched to a gene: 6. CDR3 region: CASSPTSASDTQYF. The CDR3 DNA sequence: TGTGCCAGCTCGCCGACTAGCGCCTCAGATACGCAGTATTTT. Together with reference TRBV18 and TRBJ2-3, the CDR3 gives the full variable domain: NAGVMQNPRHLVRRRGQEARLRCSPMKGHSHVYWYRQLPEEGLKFMVYLQKENIIDESGMPKERFSAEFPKEGPSILRIQQVVRGDSAAYFCASSPTSASDTQYFGPGTRLTVL.

This clonotype was counted many times. The chain is built from TRBV20-1 and TRBJ1-5; 9 bases fit TRBD1. With 6 bases clipped from V and 5 bases from J, the junction kept 8 bases outside the gene matches. CDR1 and CDR2 (germline): DFQATT, SNEGSKA (reference sequence). The CDR3 consists of 14 residues. The CDR3 coding sequence is TGCAGTGCGGGGACAGGGATTCTGTATCAGCCCCAGCATTTT. It translates to CSAGTGILYQPQHF.

The chain has TRBV5-6 and TRBJ1-1; D is unclear. The CDR3 spans 14 residues. The germline gives CDR1 SGHDT, CDR2 YYEEEE. V was pared by 0 bases and J by 5 bases, with 11 bases between. CDR3 nucleotides: TGTGCCAGCAGCTTGGATCCCGGGAAAACTGAAGCTTTCTTT. Its translation: CASSLDPGKTEAFF.

This clonotype was seen ten or more times. The chain joins TRBV20-1 to TRBJ2-1; maybe TRBD2 (6 bases). Between the trimmed V and J ends, which lost 2 bases and 6 bases, there was a span of 11 bases. The CDR3 contains 13 residues. CDR1 is DFQATT and CDR2 is SNEGSKA in the germline V gene (reference sequence). For the CDR3, the DNA is TGCAGTGCTAGATTTGGGGGGATCAATGAGCAGTTCTTC. Amino acids: CSARFGGINEQFF.

This clonotype showed up many times. V is TRBV5-1 and J is TRBJ1-2, with D uncertain. V gave up 1 base and J gave up 1 base, with 8 bases separating them. CDR3 length equals 14 residues. Looked up from germline, CDR1 is SGHRS and CDR2 is YFSETQ. The CDR3 loop reads CASSLIGSNYGYTF. In DNA form, the CDR3 reads TGCGCCAGCAGCTTGATTGGCAGTAACTATGGCTACACCTTC.

This clonotype has a count of ten or more. This chain connects TRBV5-1 to TRBJ1-5; D uncertain. Trimming took off 0 bases at V and 3 bases at J, with 4 bases between the two ends. This CDR3 spans 13 amino acids. CDR1 is SGHRS and CDR2 is YFSETQ in the germline V gene. The CDR3 is CASSLGFNQPQHF. The CDR3 nucleotides read TGCGCCAGCAGCTTGGGTTTCAATCAGCCCCAGCATTTT.

This clonotype has ten or more counts. The chain employs TRBV29-1 and TRBJ1-1; D might be TRBD1 (5 bases). This CDR3 is built from 14 residues. V was cut by 4 bases and J by 1 base, with 13 bases left in between. Germline CDR1 SQVTM, CDR2 ANQGSEA. The DNA for the CDR3 is TGCAGCGTTGTAGAGACAGCGACGAACACTGAAGCTTTCTTT. This codes for CSVVETATNTEAFF.

This clonotype has at least ten counts. J is TRBJ2-7 and V is TRBV11-2, with D unclear. The CDR3 sequence is 14 residues long. V was clipped by 2 bases and J by 5 bases, with 13 bases between them. Germline V gene sequence: CDR1 SGHAT, CDR2 FQNNGV. The CDR3 here is CASSLSSGVDEQYF. CDR3 DNA: TGTGCCAGCAGCTTAAGTTCAGGTGTGGACGAGCAGTACTTC.

This clonotype was seen at least ten times. The V call is TRBV11-2, the J call TRBJ2-5; D remains ambiguous. The CDR3 contains 12 residues. Per germline, CDR1 SGHAT and CDR2 FQNNGV. Trimming pared 3 bases from V and 0 bases from J, leaving 2 bases between. CDR3 coding DNA: TGTGCCAGCAGCTTTGACCAAGAGACCCAGTACTTC. This codes for CASSFDQETQYF.

Many counts were recorded for this clonotype. The V and J genes are TRBV6-2 or TRBV6-3 and TRBJ2-3; 7 bases match TRBD2. Trimming took 7 bases from V and 0 from J; bases not matched to a gene: 7. Germline CDR1 MNHEY, CDR2 SVGEGT. The CDR3 spans 15 residues. DNA of the CDR3: TGTGCCAGCACCCCCCCAGCGGGGAGCACAGATACGCAGTATTTT. It codes for CASTPPAGSTDTQYF.

This clonotype was seen repeatedly, ten times or more. The chain combines TRBV6-6 with TRBJ2-7; 14 bases fit TRBD2. V lost 6 bases and J lost 3; bases outside the gene matches: 16. CDR1 and CDR2 (germline): MNHNY, SVGAGI (reference sequence). The CDR3 extends over 19 amino acids. The CDR3 DNA follows: TGTGCCAGCAGCCTCCGGCCCGGGACTAGCGGGAGTTCAAACTACGAGCAGTACTTC. It translates to CASSLRPGTSGSSNYEQYF.

This clonotype occurred many times. This chain links TRBV5-1 with TRBJ2-1; the D gene is possibly TRBD2 (7 bases). In germline, CDR1 is SGHRS, CDR2 YFSETQ. The CDR3 sequence is 14 residues long. Trimming left V 1 base short and J 10 bases short, with 15 bases between. The CDR3 region has the DNA TGCGCCAGCAGCTTGAATCGGGGGGCAGGGGAGCAGTTCTTC. Translation gives CASSLNRGAGEQFF.

This clonotype appeared many times. The J gene is TRBJ2-7, the V gene TRBV7-6; 12 bases are shared with TRBD1. There are 15 residues in the CDR3. Germline lookup yields CDR1 SGHVS and CDR2 FNYEAQ. V trimming: 1 base; J trimming: 7 bases; junction bases outside the gene matches: 5. The CDR3 sequence: CASSLEGQGAREQYF. The CDR3 DNA reads as TGTGCCAGCAGCTTAGAGGGACAGGGGGCTCGAGAGCAGTACTTC.

This clonotype was picked up many times. This chain links TRBV7-9 with TRBJ2-1; TRBD2 matches 12 bases. The J segment lost 5 bases and the V segment lost 6 bases, leaving 11 bases of the junction unmatched. CDR1 is SEHNR, CDR2 FQNEAQ, per germline (reference sequence). The CDR3 totals 17 residues. The CDR3 spells CASRPSGGLAGNNEQFF. CDR3 coding DNA: TGTGCCAGCAGACCGAGCGGAGGACTAGCGGGGAACAATGAGCAGTTCTTC.

Ten or more counts support this clonotype. The chain joins TRBV10-3 to TRBJ2-3; D gene ambiguous. The CDR3 contains 11 residues. Germline lookup yields CDR1 ENHRY and CDR2 SYGVKD. Trimming shortened V by 7 bases and J by 4 bases, and 6 bases separated the two germline ends. The CDR3 coding sequence is TGTGCCATCACCAGCGCAGATACGCAGTATTTT. It yields the protein CAITSADTQYF.

The sample holds many counts of this clonotype. This chain connects TRBV4-1 to TRBJ1-2, with D unclear. V was cut by 0 bases and J by 4 bases, with 15 bases left in between. The CDR3 sequence is 16 residues long. Looked up from germline, CDR1 is MGHRA and CDR2 is YSYEKL. This CDR3 reads CASSQEVSVPSYGYTF. CDR3 bases: TGCGCCAGCAGCCAAGAAGTGTCCGTACCTAGCTATGGCTACACCTTC.

In its sample, this clonotype was seen many times. This rearrangement joins TRBV5-1 to TRBJ2-3; the D gene is possibly TRBD2 (6 bases). The CDR3 extends over 15 amino acids. Trimming shortened V by 4 bases and J by 0 bases, and 12 bases separated the two germline ends. From germline, CDR1 is SGHRS and CDR2 YFSETQ. The CDR3 nucleotides are TGCGCCAGCAGCCCGGAGGGTGTCAGCACAGATACGCAGTATTTT. This translates into CASSPEGVSTDTQYF. The full variable domain, rest sourced from reference TRBV5-1 and TRBJ2-3, is KAGVTQTPRYLIKTRGQQVTLSCSPISGHRSVSWYQQTPGQGLQFLFEYFSETQRNKGNFPGRFSGRQFSNSRSEMNVSTLELGDSALYLCASSPEGVSTDTQYFGPGTRLTVL.

The table lists this clonotype with many counts. The chain couples TRBV24-1 to TRBJ1-2, with TRBD1 matching 9 bases. The germline CDR1 and CDR2 sequences are KGHDR and SFDVKD. This CDR3 spans 14 amino acids. The V and J ends lost 7 bases and 6 bases, in that order; junction bases with no gene match: 8. CDR3 sequence reads: CATRPRDRVDGYTF. CDR3 bases: TGTGCCACCAGACCCCGGGACAGGGTGGATGGCTACACCTTC.

Many counts were recorded for this clonotype. The chain is built from TRBV6-1 and TRBJ1-2, with D unresolved. The V gene lost 3 bases and the J gene lost 6 bases, with 8 bases spanning the gap. From germline, CDR1 is MNHNS and CDR2 SASEGT. This CDR3 has 12 amino acids. DNA of the CDR3: TGTGCCAGCAGTGAGTGGGATGATGGCTACACCTTC. Protein sequence: CASSEWDDGYTF.

This clonotype was recorded at least ten times. The V gene is TRBV7-2, the J gene TRBJ2-3; 7 positions match TRBD2. V lost 6 bases to trimming and J lost 6 bases; unmatched junction nucleotides: 9. The germline CDR1 and CDR2 sequences are SGHTA and FQGNSA. This CDR3 has 14 residues. The CDR3 DNA sequence: TGTGCCAGCAGTGAGGCGGGGGTGGGGGATACGCAGTATTTT. This encodes CASSEAGVGDTQYF. The variable domain in full, with the rest retrieved from reference TRBV7-2 and TRBJ2-3, is GAGVSQSPSNKVTEKGKDVELRCDPISGHTALYWYRQSLGQGLEFLIYFQGNSAPDKSGLPSDRFSAERTGGSVSTLTIQRTQQEDSAVYLCASSEAGVGDTQYFGPGTRLTVL.

With respect to this clonotype: Possible read error: a much larger clone is one base away. The chain links TRBV3-1 to TRBJ2-7, with no clear D. This CDR3 is 11 amino acids long. Germline V gives CDR1 LGHDT, CDR2 YNNKEL (reference sequence). Trimming pared 1 base from V and 13 bases from J, leaving 11 bases between. The CDR3 loop is CASSQVVTVYF. In nucleotides, the CDR3 is TGTGCCAGCAGCCAAGTAGTGACGGTCTACTTC.

This clonotype was found once. The V gene is TRBV5-1, the J gene TRBJ1-2; 8 bases align to TRBD1. The germline CDR1 and CDR2 sequences are SGHRS and YFSETQ. This CDR3 contains 15 residues. The ends lost 4 bases at V and 6 bases at J; junction bases unmatched: 11. The CDR3 sequence is CASSRTWQGAHGYTF. The CDR3 DNA sequence: TGCGCCAGCAGCAGAACTTGGCAGGGGGCTCATGGCTACACCTTC.

This clonotype has a count of ten or more. The V call is TRBV12-3 or TRBV12-4, the J call TRBJ2-5; D remains unclear. V lost 4 bases, J lost 8 bases, and 11 bases lay in between. The CDR3 spans 12 residues. The CDR3 DNA is TGTGCCAGCAGTTCCCTCCTAGATACCCAGTACTTC. Protein: CASSSLLDTQYF.

This clonotype came up many times. V is TRBV20-1 and J is TRBJ1-1; 7 bases fit TRBD1. The trim removed 0 bases at V and 5 bases at J, leaving 6 bases unmatched. In germline, CDR1 is DFQATT, CDR2 SNEGSKA (reference sequence). This CDR3 has 14 amino acids. CDR3 in amino acids: CSARDARGRTEAFF. CDR3 coding DNA: TGCAGTGCTAGAGATGCCAGGGGGAGGACTGAAGCTTTCTTT.

The chain is built from TRBV4-1 and TRBJ2-7; D tentatively fits TRBD1 or TRBD2 (6 bases each). Germline CDR1 and CDR2: MGHRA and YSYEKL. The V end lost 1 base, the J end lost 0 bases, and 13 bases lay between the germline ends. This CDR3 comprises 16 residues. Written as DNA, the CDR3 is TGCGCCAGCAGCCAAGCGGGGGCCTCCGGCTCCTACGAGCAGTACTTC. Protein product: CASSQAGASGSYEQYF.

This clonotype was recorded at least ten times. The rearrangement joins TRBV20-1 to TRBJ1-2, with 10 bases aligning to TRBD1. J was trimmed by 7 bases and V by 5 bases; bases with no gene match: 10. The CDR3 is made up of 14 amino acids. Per the germline V gene, CDR1 is DFQATT and CDR2 is SNEGSKA (reference sequence). In DNA, the CDR3 is TGCAGTGCTGGGGGGGACAGGGGAAAGGGTGGCTACACCTTC. Encoded protein: CSAGGDRGKGGYTF.

Ten or more counts support this clonotype. V gene TRBV12-3 or TRBV12-4 combines with J gene TRBJ1-1, with a tentative D call TRBD1 (5 bases). The CDR3 extends over 14 amino acids. Trimming removed 7 bases from V and 1 base from J, with 13 bases in between. CDR3 in DNA: TGTGCCAGCAACTTGGGACTCCAGAACACTGAAGCTTTCTTT. Translating gives CASNLGLQNTEAFF.